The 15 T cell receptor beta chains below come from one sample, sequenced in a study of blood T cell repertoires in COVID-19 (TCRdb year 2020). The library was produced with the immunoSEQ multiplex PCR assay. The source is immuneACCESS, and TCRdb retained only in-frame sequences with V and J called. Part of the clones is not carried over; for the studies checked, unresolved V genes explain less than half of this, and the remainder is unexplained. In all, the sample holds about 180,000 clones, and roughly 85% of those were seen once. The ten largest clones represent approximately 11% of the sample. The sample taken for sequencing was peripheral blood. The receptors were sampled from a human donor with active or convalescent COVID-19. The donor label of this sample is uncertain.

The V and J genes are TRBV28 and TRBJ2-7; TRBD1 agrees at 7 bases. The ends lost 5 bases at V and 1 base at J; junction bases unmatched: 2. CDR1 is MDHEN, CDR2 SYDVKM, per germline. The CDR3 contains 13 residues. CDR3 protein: CASSPGQSYEQYF. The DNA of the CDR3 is TGTGCCAGCAGTCCGGGACAGTCCTACGAGCAGTACTTC.

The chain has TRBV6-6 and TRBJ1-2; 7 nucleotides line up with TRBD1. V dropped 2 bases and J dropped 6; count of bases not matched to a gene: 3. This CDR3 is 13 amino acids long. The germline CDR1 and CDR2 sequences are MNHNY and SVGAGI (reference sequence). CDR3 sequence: CASSYSQGDGYTF. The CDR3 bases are TGTGCCAGCAGTTACAGCCAGGGGGATGGCTACACCTTC.

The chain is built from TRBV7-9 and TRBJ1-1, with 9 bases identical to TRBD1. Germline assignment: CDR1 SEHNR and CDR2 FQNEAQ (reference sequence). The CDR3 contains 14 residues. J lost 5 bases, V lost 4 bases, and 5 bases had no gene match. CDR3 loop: CASSSQGARTEAFF. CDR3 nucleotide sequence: TGTGCCAGCAGCTCACAGGGGGCGCGTACTGAAGCTTTCTTT. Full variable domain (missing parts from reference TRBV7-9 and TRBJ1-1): DTGVSQNPRHKITKRGQNVTFRCDPISEHNRLYWYRQTLGQGPEFLTYFQNEAQLEKSRLLSDRFSAERPKGSFSTLEIQRTEQGDSAMYLCASSSQGARTEAFFGQGTRLTVV.

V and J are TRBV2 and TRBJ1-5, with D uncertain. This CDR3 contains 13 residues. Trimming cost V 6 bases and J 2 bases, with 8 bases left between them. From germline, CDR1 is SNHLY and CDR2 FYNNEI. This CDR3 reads CASRRRGNQPQHF. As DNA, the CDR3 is TGTGCCAGCAGGCGCCGCGGCAATCAGCCCCAGCATTTT.

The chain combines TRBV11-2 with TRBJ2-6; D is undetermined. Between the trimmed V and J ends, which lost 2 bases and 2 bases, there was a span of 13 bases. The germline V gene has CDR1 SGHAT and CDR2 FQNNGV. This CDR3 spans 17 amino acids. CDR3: CASSLRLPGPGANVLTF. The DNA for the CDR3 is TGTGCCAGCAGCTTAAGACTTCCCGGTCCTGGGGCCAACGTCCTGACTTTC.

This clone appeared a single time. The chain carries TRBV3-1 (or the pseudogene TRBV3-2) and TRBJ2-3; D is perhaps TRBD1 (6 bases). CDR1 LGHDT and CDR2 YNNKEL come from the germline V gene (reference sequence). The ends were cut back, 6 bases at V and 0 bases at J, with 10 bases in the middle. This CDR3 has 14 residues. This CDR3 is CASRLGTSTDTQYF. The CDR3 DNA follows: TGTGCCAGCAGGCTAGGGACAAGCACAGATACGCAGTATTTT.

The CDR3 sequence is CASSLGGVTNTEAFF. In DNA form, the CDR3 reads TGTGCCAGCAGTTTGGGGGGGGTGACGAACACTGAAGCTTTCTTT. The chain has TRBV6-2 or TRBV6-3 and TRBJ1-1, with a weak D call TRBD1 (5 bases). Germline CDR1 reads MNHEY; CDR2 reads SVGEGT. This CDR3 is built from 15 residues. V lost 4 bases and J lost 1, with 13 bases in between.

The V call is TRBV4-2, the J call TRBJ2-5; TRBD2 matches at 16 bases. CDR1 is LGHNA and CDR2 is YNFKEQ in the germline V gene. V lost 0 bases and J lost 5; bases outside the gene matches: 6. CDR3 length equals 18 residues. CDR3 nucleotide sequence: TGTGCCAGCAGCCAAGAGGGACTAGCGGGGGGGCCTAGGGAGACCCAGTACTTC. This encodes CASSQEGLAGGPRETQYF.

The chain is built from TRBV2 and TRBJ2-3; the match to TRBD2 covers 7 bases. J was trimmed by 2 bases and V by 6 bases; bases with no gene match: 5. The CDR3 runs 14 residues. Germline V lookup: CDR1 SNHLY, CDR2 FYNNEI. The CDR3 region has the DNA TGTGCCAGCAGGGGACTACCTGTCACAGATACGCAGTATTTT. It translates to CASRGLPVTDTQYF.

As DNA, the CDR3 is TGTGCCAGCAGCAGTCAGGGGGCAGGCTACGAGCAGTACTTC. This gives the protein CASSSQGAGYEQYF. The gene calls are TRBV5-4 and TRBJ2-7, with 8 bases fitting TRBD1. This CDR3 has 14 residues. V was clipped by 4 bases and J by 3 bases; unmatched bases: 6. Germline V gives CDR1 SGHNT, CDR2 YYREEE (reference sequence).

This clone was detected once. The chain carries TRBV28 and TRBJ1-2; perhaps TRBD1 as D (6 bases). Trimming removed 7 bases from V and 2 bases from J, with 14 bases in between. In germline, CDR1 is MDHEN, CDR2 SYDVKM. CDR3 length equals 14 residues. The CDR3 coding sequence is TGTGCCAGCATCCTACAGGGCCGGAACTATGGCTACACCTTC. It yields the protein CASILQGRNYGYTF.

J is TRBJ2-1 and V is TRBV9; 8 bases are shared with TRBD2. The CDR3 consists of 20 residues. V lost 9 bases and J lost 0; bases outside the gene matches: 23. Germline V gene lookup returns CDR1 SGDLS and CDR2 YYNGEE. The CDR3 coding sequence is TGTGCCAACCGCCGACAAACCTGGCGGGAGGACAACAGCTCCTACAATGAGCAGTTCTTC. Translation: CANRRQTWREDNSSYNEQFF.

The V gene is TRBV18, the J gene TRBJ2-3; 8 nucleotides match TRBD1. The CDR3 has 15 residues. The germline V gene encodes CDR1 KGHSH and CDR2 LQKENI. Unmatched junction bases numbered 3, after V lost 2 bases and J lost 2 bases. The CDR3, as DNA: TGTGCCAGCTCACCAGGACAGGGAAACACAGATACGCAGTATTTT. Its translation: CASSPGQGNTDTQYF.

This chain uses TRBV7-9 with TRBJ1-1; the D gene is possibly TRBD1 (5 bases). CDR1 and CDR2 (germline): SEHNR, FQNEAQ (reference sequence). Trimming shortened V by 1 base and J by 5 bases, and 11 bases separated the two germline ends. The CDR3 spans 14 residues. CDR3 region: CASSLGTGMTEAFF. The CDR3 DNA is TGTGCCAGCAGCTTAGGCACAGGTATGACTGAAGCTTTCTTT.

In DNA, the CDR3 is TGTGCCAGCAGTGAACTAGGGACTGCTAATGAGCAGTTCTTC. Translated, it gives CASSELGTANEQFF. The chain couples TRBV2 to TRBJ2-1, with a possible D match to TRBD2 (6 bases). CDR3 length equals 14 residues. V gave up 2 bases and J gave up 7 bases, with 12 bases separating them. CDR1 is SNHLY, CDR2 FYNNEI, per germline.